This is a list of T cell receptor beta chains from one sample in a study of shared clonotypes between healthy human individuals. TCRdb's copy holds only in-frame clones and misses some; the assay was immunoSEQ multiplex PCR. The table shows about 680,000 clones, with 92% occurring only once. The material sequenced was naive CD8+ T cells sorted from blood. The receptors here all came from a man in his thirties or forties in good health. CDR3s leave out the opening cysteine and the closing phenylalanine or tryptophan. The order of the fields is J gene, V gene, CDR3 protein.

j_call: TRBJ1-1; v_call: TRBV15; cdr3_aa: ATSRGRTELRGAF
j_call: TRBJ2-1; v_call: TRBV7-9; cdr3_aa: ASSSTSGDSSYNEQF
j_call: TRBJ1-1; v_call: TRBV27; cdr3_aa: ASSSGLLNTEAF
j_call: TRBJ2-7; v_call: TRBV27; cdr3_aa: ASSSYSGQSYEQY
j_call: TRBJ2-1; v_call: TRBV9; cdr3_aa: ASSDQPGTASNEQF
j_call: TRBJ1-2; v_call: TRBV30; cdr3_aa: ARRSEGYGYT
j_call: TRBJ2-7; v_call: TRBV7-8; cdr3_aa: ASAHDRGLFYEQY
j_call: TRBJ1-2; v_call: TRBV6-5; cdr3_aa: ASSQDGTGGGYT
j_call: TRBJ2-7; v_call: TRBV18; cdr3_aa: ASSPESTVYEQY
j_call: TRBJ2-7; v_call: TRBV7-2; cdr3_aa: ASSLTGLPYEQY
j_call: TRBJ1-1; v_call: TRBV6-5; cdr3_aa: ASSSGGTSEAF
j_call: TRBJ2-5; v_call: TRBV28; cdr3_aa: ASSLPTSGRLQETQY
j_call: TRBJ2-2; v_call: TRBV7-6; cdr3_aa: ASSARPKGGTGELF
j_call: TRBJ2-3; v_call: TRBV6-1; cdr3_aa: ASSEILSGGRSPDTQY
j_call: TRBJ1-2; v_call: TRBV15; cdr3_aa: ATSLRGRGIGYGYT
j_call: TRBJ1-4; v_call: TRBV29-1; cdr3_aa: SVGPPGQGVDEKLF
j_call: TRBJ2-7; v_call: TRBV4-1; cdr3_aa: ASSQVTGDYEQY
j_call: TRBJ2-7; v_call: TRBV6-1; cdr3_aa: ASSLVHQYEQY
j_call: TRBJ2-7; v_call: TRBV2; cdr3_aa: ASSEALQVYEQY
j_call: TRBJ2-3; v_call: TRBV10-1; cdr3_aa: ASSEGTDTQY
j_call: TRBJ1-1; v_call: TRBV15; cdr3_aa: ATSRDGRANTEAF
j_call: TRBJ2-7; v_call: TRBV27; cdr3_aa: ASSRDFYEQY
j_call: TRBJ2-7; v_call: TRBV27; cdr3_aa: ASSLGFGPYEQY
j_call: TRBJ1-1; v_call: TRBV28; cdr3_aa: ASSSILPPNTEAF
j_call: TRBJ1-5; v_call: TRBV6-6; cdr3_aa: ASSYTWEINQPQH
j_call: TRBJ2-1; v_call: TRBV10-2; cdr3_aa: ASSVTKLNEQF
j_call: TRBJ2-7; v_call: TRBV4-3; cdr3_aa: ASSQERGRSYEQY
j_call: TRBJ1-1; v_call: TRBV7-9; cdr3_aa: ASSYDRNTEAF
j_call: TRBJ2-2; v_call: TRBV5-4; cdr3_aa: ASSPPGQQTGELF
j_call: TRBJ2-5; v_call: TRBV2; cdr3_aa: ASSDWVGNSETQY
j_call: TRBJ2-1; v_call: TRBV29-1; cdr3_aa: SVEDHGLAGGGTIYEQF
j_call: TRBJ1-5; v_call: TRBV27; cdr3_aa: ASRRGGFNQPQH
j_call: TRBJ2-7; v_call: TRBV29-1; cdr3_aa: SVEDPLAPEQY
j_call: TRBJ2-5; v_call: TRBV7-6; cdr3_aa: ASSLGRSGTQY
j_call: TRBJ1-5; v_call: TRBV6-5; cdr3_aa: ASSQGGGQPQH
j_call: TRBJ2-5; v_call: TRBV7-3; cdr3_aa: ASSLGQGRGTQY
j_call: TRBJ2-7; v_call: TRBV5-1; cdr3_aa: ASSIAGLSYEQY
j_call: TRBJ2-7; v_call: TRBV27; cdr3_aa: ATGLAGGWQY
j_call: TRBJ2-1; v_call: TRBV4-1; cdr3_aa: ASSQLAGDYNEQF
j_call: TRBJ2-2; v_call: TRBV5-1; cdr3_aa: ASSFRQNTGELF
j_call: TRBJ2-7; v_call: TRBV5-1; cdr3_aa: ASSSSDSGSAYEQY
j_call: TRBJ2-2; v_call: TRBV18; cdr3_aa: ASSPFQTSDTGELF
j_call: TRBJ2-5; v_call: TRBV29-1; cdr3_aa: SVYWTGTETQY
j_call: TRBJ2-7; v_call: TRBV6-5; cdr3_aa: ASSTGDGAYEQY
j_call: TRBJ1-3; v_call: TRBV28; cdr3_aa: ASSFSQGDSSGNTIY
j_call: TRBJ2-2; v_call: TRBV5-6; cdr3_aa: ASSLMTGTSSYTGELF
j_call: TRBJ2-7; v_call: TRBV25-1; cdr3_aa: ASSEVGNEQY
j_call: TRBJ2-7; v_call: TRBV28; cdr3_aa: ASTLRGTPSYEQY
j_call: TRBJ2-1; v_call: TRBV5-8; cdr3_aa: ASSLVYGRAVNEQF
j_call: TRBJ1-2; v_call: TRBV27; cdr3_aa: ASSFGGDYGYT